A few counts support the clone carrying this TCR beta chain. The antigen remains unidentified. The sample comes from a study of post-analysis software for immune sequencing data. In the study overall: In terms of disease course, relapsing-remitting, secondary progressive and progressive-relapsing multiple sclerosis were included. Whole-study findings and limits: Analysis by F measure revealed that same-batch samples clustered strongly together. Multiple sclerosis was associated with a significant reduction in normalized Chao1 diversity relative to controls. Patients used about five TRBV segments, including TRBV5-6, TRBV5-1 and TRBV20-1, more often than controls.

cDNA libraries of TCR beta carried unique molecular identifiers. About 500,000 cDNA molecules came from about 1 to 10 million T cells. MiXCR was run by TCRdb on the PCR reads, yielding one entry per CDR3 protein. The top ten hold roughly 0.54% of the sample, which has hundreds of thousands of distinct CDR3 sequences, less than 35% seen once. The V and J ends lost 4 bases and 6 bases, in that order; junction bases with no gene match: 5. CDR1 and CDR2 (germline): SGDLS, YYNGEE. This CDR3 comprises 15 residues. The rearrangement links TRBV9 to TRBJ2-1; 12 nucleotides align to TRBD2. This TCR derives from a girl between 10 and 17 years old with multiple sclerosis. The specimen was blood. The CDR3 spells CASSFGLAGLNEQFF. As DNA, the CDR3 is TGTGCCAGCAGCTTCGGACTAGCGGGACTCAATGAGCAGTTCTTC.